This T cell receptor beta chain was recovered during a study of T cell responses to AZD1222 COVID-19 vaccine. General study results and limits: Within unmutated variant regions lay the reported targets of nearly half of spike-specific TCRs. Only 6 or 7 individuals given AZD1222 were seropositive at baseline.

This CDR3 has 13 amino acids. V dropped 1 base and J dropped 6 bases, with 7 bases sitting between them. Germline V gene data show CDR1 as SGHKS and CDR2 as YYEKEE (reference sequence). Comments on this clone: The antigen is undetermined.

The method was immunoSEQ multiplex PCR; TCRdb's version includes in-frame clones alone and lacks a portion of them. The data hold about 100,000 clones, with more than 70% observed a single time. The V and J genes are TRBV5-5 and TRBJ1-4; no reliable D call. The sequence was obtained from an adult in good health. Source: peripheral blood, taken on day 0 of MenACWY control vaccination. The chain's CDR3 is CASSLTPDEKLFF. CDR3 nucleotides: TGTGCCAGCAGCTTGACACCAGATGAAAAACTGTTTTTT.